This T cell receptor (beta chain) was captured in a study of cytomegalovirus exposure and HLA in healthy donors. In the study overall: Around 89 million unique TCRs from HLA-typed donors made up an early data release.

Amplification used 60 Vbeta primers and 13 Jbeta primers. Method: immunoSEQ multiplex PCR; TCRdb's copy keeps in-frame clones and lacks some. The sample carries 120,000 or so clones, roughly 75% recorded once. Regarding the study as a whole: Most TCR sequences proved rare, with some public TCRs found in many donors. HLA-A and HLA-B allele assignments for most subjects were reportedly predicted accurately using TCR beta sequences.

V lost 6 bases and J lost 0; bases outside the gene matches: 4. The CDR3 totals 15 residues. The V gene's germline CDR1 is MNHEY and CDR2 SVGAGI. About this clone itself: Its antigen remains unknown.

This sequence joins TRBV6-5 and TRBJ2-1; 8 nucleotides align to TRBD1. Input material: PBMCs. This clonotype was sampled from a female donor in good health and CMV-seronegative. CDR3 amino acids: CASSSDRGSYNEQFF. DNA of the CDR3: TGTGCCAGCAGCTCCGACAGGGGCTCCTACAATGAGCAGTTCTTC.